The rows below give T cell receptor beta chains drawn from one sample of a study of beta chain features in type 1 diabetes. Generated by immunoSEQ multiplex PCR, the TCRdb table keeps only in-frame clones and is missing some. The sample holds about 15,000 clones; 69% are singletons and the top ten take 2.5%. Specimen: Tregs from blood. The receptors come from a man aged 25-40 years with type 1 diabetes. Both conserved end residues are part of each CDR3. The D gene is left open where the match is weak. A clone size is listed for some rows: how often the clone was seen (once, few, many), or a class if it is expanded.

J: TRBJ2-1; V: TRBV7-2; size: few; D: TRBD2; DNA: TGTGCCAGCAGCTTAAGGGTAGCGGGAGGGTCCGAGCAGTTCTTC; CDR3: CASSLRVAGGSEQFF
J: TRBJ1-4; V: TRBV29-1; size: -; D: TRBD1; DNA: TGCAGCGTTGATCTCGGACAGGGGGCGGAAAAACTGTTTTTT; CDR3: CSVDLGQGAEKLFF
J: TRBJ2-2; V: TRBV10-1; size: -; D: -; DNA: TGCGCCAGCAGTGTGGACAGCACCGGGGAGCTGTTTTTT; CDR3: CASSVDSTGELFF
J: TRBJ1-1; V: TRBV5-1; size: -; D: TRBD1; DNA: TGCGCCAGCAGCTACGGGACAGGGGCAATTTCTGAAGCTTTCTTT; CDR3: CASSYGTGAISEAFF
J: TRBJ2-6; V: TRBV10-3; size: -; D: -; DNA: TGTGCCATCGGGGGAGGGGGGACCTCTGGGGCCAACGTCCTGACTTTC; CDR3: CAIGGGGTSGANVLTF
J: TRBJ2-5; V: TRBV5-1; size: -; D: TRBD1; DNA: TGCGCCAGCAGCCGACTTGACAGGGGCGGGGAGACCCAGTACTTC; CDR3: CASSRLDRGGETQYF
J: TRBJ2-1; V: TRBV19; size: few; D: TRBD2; DNA: TGTGCCAGTAGTATCGCCGGGACTAGCGGGAGGAGCTCCTACAATGAGCAGTTCTTC; CDR3: CASSIAGTSGRSSYNEQFF
J: TRBJ1-1; V: TRBV6-5; size: -; D: -; DNA: TGTGCCAGCAGTCAGGGACTGTGGAACACTGAAGCTTTCTTT; CDR3: CASSQGLWNTEAFF
J: TRBJ2-3; V: TRBV5-8; size: -; D: TRBD1; DNA: TGTGCCAGCAGCTCAGACAGGGTTGGCGGCACAGATACGCAGTATTTT; CDR3: CASSSDRVGGTDTQYF
J: TRBJ2-1; V: TRBV13; size: few; D: -; DNA: TGTGCCAGCAGCCGAGGCGCTAAATACAATGAGCAGTTCTTC; CDR3: CASSRGAKYNEQFF
J: TRBJ1-5; V: TRBV28; size: -; D: -; DNA: TGTGCCAGCAGTTTAAGTGGGCATAGCAATCAGCCCCAGCATTTT; CDR3: CASSLSGHSNQPQHF
J: TRBJ2-5; V: TRBV4-1; size: -; D: TRBD2; DNA: TGCGCCAGCAGCCAAGACCCGACTATAGCGGGAGGACTCCAAGAGACCCAGTACTTC; CDR3: CASSQDPTIAGGLQETQYF
J: TRBJ1-2; V: TRBV7-2; size: -; D: TRBD1; DNA: TGTGCCAGCAGCTTGGGACAGGGAGATAACTATGGCTACACCTTC; CDR3: CASSLGQGDNYGYTF
J: TRBJ1-2; V: TRBV7-2; size: -; D: -; DNA: TGTGCCAGCAGCTTAGGGCTCACAGGGCAAGGTGGCTACACCTTC; CDR3: CASSLGLTGQGGYTF
J: TRBJ2-3; V: TRBV29-1; size: -; D: -; DNA: TGCAGCGTTGTGAGCGGTACAGATACGCAGTATTTT; CDR3: CSVVSGTDTQYF
J: TRBJ2-3; V: TRBV7-9; size: -; D: TRBD2; DNA: TGTGCCAGCAGCCTTAGCGGGTTTTCTAGCGGGAGCACAGATACGCAGTATTTT; CDR3: CASSLSGFSSGSTDTQYF
J: TRBJ2-3; V: TRBV9; size: -; D: -; DNA: TGTGCCAGCAGCGGGGCTCCCACAGATACGCAGTATTTT; CDR3: CASSGAPTDTQYF
J: TRBJ2-5; V: TRBV5-8; size: few; D: TRBD2; DNA: TGTGCCAGCATGTTTAGCGGGAGGCGAGAGACCCAGTACTTC; CDR3: CASMFSGRRETQYF
J: TRBJ1-6; V: TRBV18; size: -; D: TRBD1; DNA: TGTGCCAGCTCGCGACAGGGGGCCAGTTCACCCCTCCACTTT; CDR3: CASSRQGASSPLHF
J: TRBJ2-3; V: TRBV6-1; size: -; D: -; DNA: TGTGCCAGCAGTGAAGCGCTCCGGGTCAGGGTCCTTACCACAGATACACAGTATTTT; CDR3: CASSEALRVRVLTTDTQYF
J: TRBJ2-7; V: TRBV30; size: -; D: TRBD1; DNA: TGTGCCTGGAGTGCCAGGACAGGGCCCTACGAGCAGTACTTC; CDR3: CAWSARTGPYEQYF
J: TRBJ2-1; V: TRBV5-1; size: -; D: TRBD2; DNA: TGCGCCAGCAGCTTGGCCGGACTAGCGGGGGGGACTTCCTACAATGAGCAGTTCTTC; CDR3: CASSLAGLAGGTSYNEQFF
J: TRBJ1-5; V: TRBV30; size: -; D: -; DNA: TGTGCCGCTTCCCGGGACTCGGCTTCGAGCCAGCATTTT; CDR3: CAASRDSASSQHF
J: TRBJ1-5; V: TRBV19; size: once; D: -; DNA: TGTGCCAGTAGTTGGGCGGGACGGACCCTCGGTAGCAATCAGCCCCAGCATTTT; CDR3: CASSWAGRTLGSNQPQHF
J: TRBJ2-5; V: TRBV7-6; size: -; D: TRBD2; DNA: TGTGCCAGCACCCCGGGGGGGATACAAGAGACCCAGTACTTC; CDR3: CASTPGGIQETQYF
J: TRBJ1-1; V: TRBV6-6; size: -; D: TRBD1; DNA: TGTGCCAGCAGGTCGGGACAGGGGAACACTGAAGCTTTCTTT; CDR3: CASRSGQGNTEAFF
J: TRBJ2-7; V: TRBV7-9; size: -; D: -; DNA: TGTGCCAGCAGCCTACGACTTGAAGGCGAGCAGTACTTC; CDR3: CASSLRLEGEQYF
J: TRBJ2-3; V: TRBV5-1; size: -; D: TRBD2; DNA: TGCGCCAGCAGACTAGCGGGAGGTGTGGATACGCAGTATTTT; CDR3: CASRLAGGVDTQYF
J: TRBJ2-7; V: TRBV5-1; size: few; D: TRBD1; DNA: TGCGCCAGCAGCTCAATTGGACAGGACTGGGAGCAGTACTTC; CDR3: CASSSIGQDWEQYF
J: TRBJ2-7; V: TRBV14; size: -; D: TRBD1; DNA: TGTGCCAGCAGCCGGGACAGGGTTTACGAGCAGTACTTC; CDR3: CASSRDRVYEQYF
J: TRBJ2-7; V: TRBV6-1; size: -; D: -; DNA: TGTGCCAGCAGTGAACCGCTCAGGCCCGAGCAGTACTTC; CDR3: CASSEPLRPEQYF
J: TRBJ1-1; V: TRBV5-1; size: -; D: -; DNA: TGCGCCAGCAGCTTGGGGCTGGACTTTATGAACACTGAAGCTTTCTTT; CDR3: CASSLGLDFMNTEAFF
J: TRBJ2-4; V: TRBV20-1; size: -; D: -; DNA: TGCAGTGCCAGTCGTGAAAACATTCAGTACTTC; CDR3: CSASRENIQYF
J: TRBJ2-3; V: TRBV4-1; size: -; D: -; DNA: TGCGCCAGCAGCCCTTATACAGCCCGCACAGATACGCAGTATTTT; CDR3: CASSPYTARTDTQYF
J: TRBJ2-7; V: TRBV2; size: -; D: TRBD1; DNA: TGTGCCAGCAGGGGACAGACTATCTACGAGCAGTACTTC; CDR3: CASRGQTIYEQYF
J: TRBJ1-5; V: TRBV19; size: -; D: -; DNA: TGTGCCAGTAGCCCCAAGGGCCGGGGGGGACAGCCCCAGCATTTT; CDR3: CASSPKGRGGQPQHF
J: TRBJ2-5; V: TRBV7-9; size: -; D: -; DNA: TGTGCCAGCAGCTTAGGGGGGCAGACCCAGTACTTC; CDR3: CASSLGGQTQYF
J: TRBJ2-1; V: TRBV19; size: few; D: TRBD2; DNA: TGTGCCAGTAGTCCCCGGACTAGCGGGAGAGGCTACAATGAGCAGTTCTTC; CDR3: CASSPRTSGRGYNEQFF
J: TRBJ1-4; V: TRBV19; size: -; D: -; DNA: TGTGCCAGTACCGATCGGACGGCCGGCGGGACGAGGGGTGAAAAACTGTTTTTT; CDR3: CASTDRTAGGTRGEKLFF
J: TRBJ1-6; V: TRBV5-1; size: -; D: TRBD1; DNA: TGCGCCAGCAGCTCCGGGACAGGGGATTCACCCCTCCACTTT; CDR3: CASSSGTGDSPLHF
J: TRBJ2-3; V: TRBV6-6; size: -; D: TRBD2; DNA: TGTGCCAGCAGTCATAGTAGCGGGGTGGGTACAGATACGCAGTATTTT; CDR3: CASSHSSGVGTDTQYF
J: TRBJ1-2; V: TRBV7-9; size: -; D: -; DNA: TGTGCCAGCAGCCCCGGCTGGGGGGACGGCTACACCTTC; CDR3: CASSPGWGDGYTF
J: TRBJ2-1; V: TRBV6-5; size: -; D: TRBD2; DNA: TGTGCCAGCAGTATGAGCGGGGGGGCCGGCAATGAGCAGTTCTTC; CDR3: CASSMSGGAGNEQFF
J: TRBJ2-7; V: TRBV10-3; size: -; D: TRBD2; DNA: TGTGCCATCAGTGGGACTAGCGGGGTCTACGAGCAGTACTTC; CDR3: CAISGTSGVYEQYF
J: TRBJ2-3; V: TRBV4-2; size: -; D: TRBD2; DNA: TGTGCCAGCAGCCAAGCGGCCACTAGCGGGGGTTTAGGGACGCAGTATTTT; CDR3: CASSQAATSGGLGTQYF
J: TRBJ1-5; V: TRBV6-5; size: -; D: -; DNA: TGTGCCAGCAGGTCCACCTACAGCAATCAGCCCCAGCATTTT; CDR3: CASRSTYSNQPQHF
J: TRBJ2-2; V: TRBV23-1; size: -; D: TRBD2; DNA: TGCGCCAGCAGTCATCCGGGACTAACCACCGGGGAGCTGTTTTTT; CDR3: CASSHPGLTTGELFF
J: TRBJ1-1; V: TRBV10-1; size: -; D: -; DNA: TGCGCCAGCAGTGAAGTTTACCGTACAGGGACCAGGGCGGAAGCTTTCTTT; CDR3: CASSEVYRTGTRAEAFF
J: TRBJ2-3; V: TRBV5-1; size: -; D: -; DNA: TGCGCCAGCAGCTTGAAACAGGGATTGGTCCCAGATACGCAGTATTTT; CDR3: CASSLKQGLVPDTQYF
J: TRBJ2-7; V: TRBV30; size: -; D: -; DNA: TGTGCCTGTAAGTGGGACTTCTCGGACGAGCAGTACTTC; CDR3: CACKWDFSDEQYF
J: TRBJ2-2; V: TRBV18; size: -; D: -; DNA: TGTGCCAGCTCACCACCAGCAGGGGACACCGGGGAGCTGTTTTTT; CDR3: CASSPPAGDTGELFF
J: TRBJ1-2; V: TRBV29-1; size: -; D: TRBD1; DNA: TGCAGCGTTGAACGCAGGGGGTACTATGGCTACACCTTC; CDR3: CSVERRGYYGYTF
J: TRBJ1-1; V: TRBV30; size: -; D: -; DNA: TGTGCCTGGAACCAGGGGAACACTGAAGCTTTCTTT; CDR3: CAWNQGNTEAFF
J: TRBJ2-1; V: TRBV18; size: -; D: -; DNA: TGTGCCAGCTCACCACCGAGCCTGGAGCAGTTCTTC; CDR3: CASSPPSLEQFF